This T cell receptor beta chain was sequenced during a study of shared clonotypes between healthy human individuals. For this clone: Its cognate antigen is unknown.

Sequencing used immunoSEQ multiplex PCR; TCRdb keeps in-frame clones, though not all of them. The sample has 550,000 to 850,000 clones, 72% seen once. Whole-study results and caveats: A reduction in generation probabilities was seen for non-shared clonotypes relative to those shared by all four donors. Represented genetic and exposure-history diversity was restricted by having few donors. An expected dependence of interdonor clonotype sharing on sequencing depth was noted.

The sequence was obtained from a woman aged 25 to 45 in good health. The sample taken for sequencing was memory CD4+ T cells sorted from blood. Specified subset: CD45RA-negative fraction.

The CDR3, as DNA: TGCGCCAGCAGCCAGAGAGTAGCGGGATATGTCGCAGATACGCAGTATTTT. It specifies CASSQRVAGYVADTQYF. The gene calls are TRBV4-1 and TRBJ2-3; 8 nucleotides line up with TRBD2. This CDR3 is built from 17 residues. The ends lost 3 bases at V and 4 bases at J; junction bases unmatched: 12. The V gene's germline CDR1 is MGHRA and CDR2 YSYEKL.